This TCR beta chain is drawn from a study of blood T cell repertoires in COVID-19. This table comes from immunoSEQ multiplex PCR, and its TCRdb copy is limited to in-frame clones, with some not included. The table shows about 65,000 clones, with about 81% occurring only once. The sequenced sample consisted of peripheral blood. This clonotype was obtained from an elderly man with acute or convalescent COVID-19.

This CDR3 is CASSLSGTGANVLTF. In DNA, the CDR3 is TGCGCCAGCAGCTTGTCGGGGACTGGGGCCAACGTCCTGACTTTC. The chain combines TRBV5-1 with TRBJ2-6; TRBD2 might be the D (5 bases). Trimming stripped 1 base from V and 2 bases from J, with 7 bases between. The V gene's germline CDR1 is SGHRS and CDR2 YFSETQ. The CDR3 is 15 residues long.